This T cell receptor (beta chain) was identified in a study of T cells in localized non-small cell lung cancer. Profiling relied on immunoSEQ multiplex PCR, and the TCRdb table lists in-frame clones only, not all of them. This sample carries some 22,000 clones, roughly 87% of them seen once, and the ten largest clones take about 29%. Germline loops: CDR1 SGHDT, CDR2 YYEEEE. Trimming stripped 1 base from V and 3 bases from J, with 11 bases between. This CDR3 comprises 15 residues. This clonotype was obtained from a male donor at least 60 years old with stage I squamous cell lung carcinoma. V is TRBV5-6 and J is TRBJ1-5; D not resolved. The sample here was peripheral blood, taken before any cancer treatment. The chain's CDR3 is CASSLQVNTNQPQHF. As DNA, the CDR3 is TGTGCCAGCAGCTTGCAGGTGAATACCAATCAGCCCCAGCATTTT.